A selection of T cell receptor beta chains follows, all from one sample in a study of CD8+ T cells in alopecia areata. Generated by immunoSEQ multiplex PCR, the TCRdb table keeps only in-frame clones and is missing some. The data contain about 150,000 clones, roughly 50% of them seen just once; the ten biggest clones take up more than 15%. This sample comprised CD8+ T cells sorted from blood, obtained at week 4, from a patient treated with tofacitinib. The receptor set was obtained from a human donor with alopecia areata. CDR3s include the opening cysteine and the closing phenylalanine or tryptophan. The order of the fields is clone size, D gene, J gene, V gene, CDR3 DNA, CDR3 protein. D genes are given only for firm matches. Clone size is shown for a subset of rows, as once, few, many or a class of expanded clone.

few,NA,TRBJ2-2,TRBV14,TGTGCCAGCAGCCAAGAGGTCCAAGACTACACCGGGGAGCTGTTTTTT,CASSQEVQDYTGELFF
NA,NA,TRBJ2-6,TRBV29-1,TGCAGCGTTGTAGAAGGGTCTGGGGCCAACGTCCTGACTTTC,CSVVEGSGANVLTF
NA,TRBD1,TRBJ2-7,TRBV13,TGTGCCAGCAGCCAGGCAGGGGGCCCTTCCTACGAGCAGTACTTC,CASSQAGGPSYEQYF
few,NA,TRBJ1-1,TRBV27,TGTGCCAGCAGCCAACAGGTTAACACTGAAGCTTTCTTT,CASSQQVNTEAFF
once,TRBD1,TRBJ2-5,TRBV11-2,TGTGCCAGCAGCCCGGGACAGGGGGCGTACGAGACCCAGTACTTC,CASSPGQGAYETQYF
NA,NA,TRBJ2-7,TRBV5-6,TGTGCCAGCAGCCCTTGGACGTCCTCCTACGAGCAGTACTTC,CASSPWTSSYEQYF
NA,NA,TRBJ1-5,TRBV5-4,TGTGCCAGCAGCTTTAACGGGGGCGGCAATCAGCCCCAGCATTTT,CASSFNGGGNQPQHF
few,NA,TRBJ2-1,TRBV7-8,TGTGCCAGCAGCCCAACCCCAGGGCAAGAGCAGTTCTTC,CASSPTPGQEQFF
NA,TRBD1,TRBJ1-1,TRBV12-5,TGTGCTAGTGGTTTGTTTGGCAGGGGGCCGAACACTGAAGCTTTCTTT,CASGLFGRGPNTEAFF
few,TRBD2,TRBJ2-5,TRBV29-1,TGCAGTGACGGCGGGGGGGAGACCCAGTACTTC,CSDGGGETQYF
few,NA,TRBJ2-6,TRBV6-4,TGTGCCAGCAGTTACTCAACCTCTGGGGCCAACGTCCTGACTTTC,CASSYSTSGANVLTF
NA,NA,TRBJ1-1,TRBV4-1,TGCGCCAGCAGCCAAGGGGGATGGAACACTGAAGCTTTCTTT,CASSQGGWNTEAFF
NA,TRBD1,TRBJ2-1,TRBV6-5,TGTGCCAGCAGTTACTCGGTACAGGGGGTTTACAATGAGCAGTTCTTC,CASSYSVQGVYNEQFF
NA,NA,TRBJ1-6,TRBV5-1,TGCGCCAGCAGCTTCCGGGGACGGATGAATTCACCCCTCCACTTT,CASSFRGRMNSPLHF
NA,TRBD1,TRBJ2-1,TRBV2,TGTGCCAGCAGCGACCCGGGACAGGGGGCACGAGAGCAGTTCTTC,CASSDPGQGAREQFF
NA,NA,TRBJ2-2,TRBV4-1,TGCGCCAGCAGCCCCGCTAGGGCAGCGAACACCGGGGAGCTGTTTTTT,CASSPARAANTGELFF
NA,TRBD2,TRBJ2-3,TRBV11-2,TGTGCCAGCAGCCCTAGCGGGGGGGCCACAGATACGCAGTATTTT,CASSPSGGATDTQYF
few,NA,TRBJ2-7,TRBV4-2,TGTGCCAGCAGCCCCCTGGGAGAGGTCGCCTACGAGCAGTACTTC,CASSPLGEVAYEQYF
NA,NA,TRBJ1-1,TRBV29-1,TGCAGCGTCCCCCGACAGGTTGAGGACACTGAAGCTTTCTTT,CSVPRQVEDTEAFF
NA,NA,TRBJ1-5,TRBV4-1,TGCGCCAGCAGCCTGGAACAGGGTCAGCCCCAGCATTTT,CASSLEQGQPQHF
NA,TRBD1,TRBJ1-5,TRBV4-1,TGCGCCAGCAGCCAAGGAGACAGGGGGGATCAGCCCCAGCATTTT,CASSQGDRGDQPQHF
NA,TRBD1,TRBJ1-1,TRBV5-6,TGTGCCAGCAGCTCGGACAGGATGAACACTGAAGCTTTCTTT,CASSSDRMNTEAFF
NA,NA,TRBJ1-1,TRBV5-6,TGTGCCAGCAGCTTGGACTTACAGGGCACTGAAGCTTTCTTT,CASSLDLQGTEAFF
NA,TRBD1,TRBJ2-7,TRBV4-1,TGCGCCAGCAGCCAAGATGTGGACAGGTCCTACGAGCAGTACTTC,CASSQDVDRSYEQYF
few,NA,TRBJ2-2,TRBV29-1,TGCAGCGTTGAAGAGCAGAACACCGGGGAGCTGTTTTTT,CSVEEQNTGELFF
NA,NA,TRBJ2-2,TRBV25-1,TGTGCCAGCAGTGAATTACTAGAAGGGGACACCGGGGAGCTGTTTTTT,CASSELLEGDTGELFF
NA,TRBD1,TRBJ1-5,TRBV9,TGTGCCAGCAGCGGGGGGACAGGGGATAGCAATCAGCCCCAGCATTTT,CASSGGTGDSNQPQHF
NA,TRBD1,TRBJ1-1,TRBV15,TGTGCCACCAGCAGGGACAGGGGTACTGAAGCTTTCTTT,CATSRDRGTEAFF
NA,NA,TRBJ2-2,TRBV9,TGTGCCAGCAGCACTGGGGGGACCGGGGAGCTGTTTTTT,CASSTGGTGELFF
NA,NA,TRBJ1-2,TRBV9,TGTGCCAGCAGCTTCGGTCGGGAGGGCTACACCTTC,CASSFGREGYTF
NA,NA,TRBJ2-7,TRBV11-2,TGTGCCAGCAGCTTGCTAATCCACGAGCAGTACTTC,CASSLLIHEQYF
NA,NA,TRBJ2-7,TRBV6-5,TGTGCCAGCAGTTACTCTGCGGGACACCTAAACTACGAGCAGTACTTC,CASSYSAGHLNYEQYF
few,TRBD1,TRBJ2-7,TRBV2,TGTGCCGGCGGGGACAGGAGAACGAGCTCCTACGAGCAGTACTTC,CAGGDRRTSSYEQYF
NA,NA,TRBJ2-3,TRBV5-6,TGTGCCAGCAGCTCCGTACCAGATACGCAGTATTTT,CASSSVPDTQYF
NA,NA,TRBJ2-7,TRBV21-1,TGTGCCAGGTCCGGGACAGGGGGGGACGAGCAGTACTTC,CARSGTGGDEQYF
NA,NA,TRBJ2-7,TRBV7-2,TGTGCCAGCAGCTTAGCCGGGTCCTACGAGCAGTACTTC,CASSLAGSYEQYF
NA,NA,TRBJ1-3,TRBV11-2,TGTGCCAGCAGCTTAGGAGTATCATCTGGAAACACCATATATTTT,CASSLGVSSGNTIYF
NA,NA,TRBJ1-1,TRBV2,TGTGCCAGCAGAATGGCCAGAAGCACTGAAGCTTTCTTT,CASRMARSTEAFF
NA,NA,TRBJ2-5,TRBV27,TGTGCCAGCAGTTTAGTAGGGGCCAAAGAGACCCAGTACTTC,CASSLVGAKETQYF
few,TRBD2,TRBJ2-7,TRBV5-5,TGTGCCAGCAGCTTAGGCGGGAGGGAGACCTACGAGCAGTACTTC,CASSLGGRETYEQYF
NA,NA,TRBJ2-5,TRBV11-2,TGTGCCAGCAGCCCACTACAGGGCGGCCAAGAGACCCAGTACTTC,CASSPLQGGQETQYF
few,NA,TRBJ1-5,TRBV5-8,TGTGCCAGCACCCTGGGGCTTCAGCCCCAGCATTTT,CASTLGLQPQHF
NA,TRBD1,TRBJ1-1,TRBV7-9,TGTGCCAGCAGCTTTCCCGGGACAGAAGAAGCTTTCTTT,CASSFPGTEEAFF
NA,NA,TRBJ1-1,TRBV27,TGTGCCAGCAGTTTATCTCCAGGGGTCATGAACACTGAAGCTTTCTTT,CASSLSPGVMNTEAFF
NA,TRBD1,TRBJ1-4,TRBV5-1,TGCGCCAGCAGCATCCGGGACAGGGATGAAAAACTGTTTTTT,CASSIRDRDEKLFF